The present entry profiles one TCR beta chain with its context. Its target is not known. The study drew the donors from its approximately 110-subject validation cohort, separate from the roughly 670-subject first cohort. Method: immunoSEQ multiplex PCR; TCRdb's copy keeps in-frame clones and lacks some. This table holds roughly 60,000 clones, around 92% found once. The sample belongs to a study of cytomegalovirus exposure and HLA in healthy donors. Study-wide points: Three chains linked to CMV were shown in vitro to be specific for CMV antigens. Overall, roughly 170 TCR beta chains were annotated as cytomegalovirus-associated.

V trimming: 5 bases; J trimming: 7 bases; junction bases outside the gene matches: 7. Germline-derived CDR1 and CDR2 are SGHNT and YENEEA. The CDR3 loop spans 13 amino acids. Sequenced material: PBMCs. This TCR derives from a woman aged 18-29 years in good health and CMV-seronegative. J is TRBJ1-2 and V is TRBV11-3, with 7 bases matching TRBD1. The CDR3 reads CASSDRVGAGYTF. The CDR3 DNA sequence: TGTGCCAGCAGCGACAGGGTCGGGGCTGGCTACACCTTC. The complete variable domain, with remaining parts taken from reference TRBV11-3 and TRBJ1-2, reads EAGVVQSPRYKIIEKKQPVAFWCNPISGHNTLYWYLQNLGQGPELLIRYENEEAVDDSQLPKDRFSAERLKGVDSTLKIQPAELGDSAVYLCASSDRVGAGYTFGSGTRLTVV.